This is a list of T cell receptor beta chains from one sample in a study of T cell repertoires in cytomegalovirus infection. MiXCR was run by TCRdb on the reads, yielding one entry per CDR3 protein. This table holds some 700,000 distinct CDR3 sequences, about 40% found once. The sample taken for sequencing was PBMCs. These receptors were obtained from a human donor in good health (CMV status not recorded). Some clones in this sample may be carry-over from other donors' samples. Each CDR3 is given without its conserved first and last residue. A D gene is named only where the DNA matches it firmly.

v_gene	j_gene	d_gene	CDR3aa
TRBV6-1	TRBJ1-4	-	ASSDRDRWGADEKLF
TRBV19	TRBJ1-6	-	ASRFLDIRSPRH
TRBV6-6	TRBJ1-5	-	ASSAGVVIQPQH
TRBV19	TRBJ2-1	TRBD2	ASSGLAGPYNAQF
TRBV27	TRBJ1-1	-	ASRGGGAEAF
TRBV7-9	TRBJ2-3	TRBD1	ASSLETGSGTDTQY
TRBV10-3	TRBJ2-3	-	AISERSSDTQY
TRBV6-5	TRBJ1-2	-	ASSYLGGPYGYT
TRBV7-2	TRBJ2-3	-	ASSFLTISTDTQY
TRBV7-4	TRBJ2-3	-	ASSLDF
TRBV12-3/TRBV12-4	TRBJ2-5	-	ASSFWLGQSFEETQY
TRBV6-5	TRBJ2-1	TRBD1	ASTLTGGDNEQF
TRBV10-3	TRBJ2-3	TRBD1	AIRQGQGAYTDTQY
TRBV7-2	TRBJ2-3	TRBD1	ASSLGTGAALTQC
TRBV27	TRBJ2-5	TRBD2	ASSSSGRSQETQY
TRBV6-6	TRBJ2-2	-	ASTPQGSTGELF
TRBV6-2/TRBV6-3	TRBJ1-2	-	ASSGTTYGYT
TRBV5-1	TRBJ2-3	TRBD2	ASRASGSTDTQY
TRBV20-1	TRBJ2-7	-	SARPPVGVSYEQY
TRBV7-8	TRBJ2-4	-	ASSSPGFGNIQY
TRBV6-1	TRBJ1-2	-	ASERDYGYT
TRBV18	TRBJ2-7	-	ASSWEVGGPYEQY
TRBV20-1	TRBJ2-3	TRBD2	SAFSGETDTQY
TRBV12-3/TRBV12-4	TRBJ2-5	-	ASSFEETQY
TRBV27	TRBJ2-7	-	ASSSSRSYEQY
TRBV28	TRBJ1-3	TRBD1	ASSSNLGTASGNTIY
TRBV18	TRBJ2-6	-	ASSPRTESSGANVLT
TRBV20-1	TRBJ1-4	TRBD1	SARGDGQGEAKLF
TRBV7-9	TRBJ2-1	-	ASQTYGSPRNEQF
TRBV11-2	TRBJ2-5	-	ASSLGHLIRGAGTQY
TRBV12-3/TRBV12-4	TRBJ1-6	TRBD1	ASSLGTGLSPLH
TRBV6-5	TRBJ1-1	TRBD1	ASSAPRGGPSTEAF
TRBV7-2	TRBJ1-2	-	ASSLAYGGYT
TRBV12-3/TRBV12-4	TRBJ1-1	-	ASSSGAPNTEAF
TRBV2	TRBJ2-2	TRBD2	ASSDGGDWTSGDTGELF
TRBV2	TRBJ2-1	-	ASTPEPGNEQF
TRBV19	TRBJ1-1	-	ASKLDGNTEAF
TRBV7-9	TRBJ1-1	TRBD1	ASSLRQGTMNTEAF
TRBV19	TRBJ1-6	TRBD1	ASSIISRGGNSPLH
TRBV20-1	TRBJ2-7	-	SASASYEQY
TRBV28	TRBJ1-1	-	ACSLSQGMNTEAF
TRBV7-9	TRBJ2-3	TRBD1	ASSLEEVMLAGGYDTQY
TRBV28	TRBJ1-2	-	ASSLWGAASGYT
TRBV5-5	TRBJ2-2	-	ASSQLAWNTGELF
TRBV7-2	TRBJ2-4	-	ASSFSPLGLAKNIQY
TRBV27	TRBJ1-6	-	ASRLSVNSPLH
TRBV12-3/TRBV12-4	TRBJ1-3	-	ASSPTGTISGNTIY